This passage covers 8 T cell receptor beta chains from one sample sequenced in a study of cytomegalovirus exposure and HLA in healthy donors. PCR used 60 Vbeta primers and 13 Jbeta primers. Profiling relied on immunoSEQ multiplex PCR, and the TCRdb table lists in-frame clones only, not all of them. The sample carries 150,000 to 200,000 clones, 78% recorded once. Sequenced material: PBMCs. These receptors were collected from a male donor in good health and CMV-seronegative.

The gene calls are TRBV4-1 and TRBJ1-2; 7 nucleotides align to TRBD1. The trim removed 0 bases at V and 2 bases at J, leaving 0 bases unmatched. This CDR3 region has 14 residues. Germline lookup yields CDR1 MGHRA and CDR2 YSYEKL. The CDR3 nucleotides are TGCGCCAGCAGCCAAGAACAGGGGAACTATGGCTACACCTTC. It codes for CASSQEQGNYGYTF.

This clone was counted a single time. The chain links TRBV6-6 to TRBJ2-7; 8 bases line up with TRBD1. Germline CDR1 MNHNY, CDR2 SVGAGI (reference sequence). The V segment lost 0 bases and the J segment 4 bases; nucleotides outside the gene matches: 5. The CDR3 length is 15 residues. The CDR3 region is CASSYSLQGGYEQYF. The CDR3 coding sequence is TGTGCCAGCAGTTACTCGTTACAGGGGGGTTACGAGCAGTACTTC.

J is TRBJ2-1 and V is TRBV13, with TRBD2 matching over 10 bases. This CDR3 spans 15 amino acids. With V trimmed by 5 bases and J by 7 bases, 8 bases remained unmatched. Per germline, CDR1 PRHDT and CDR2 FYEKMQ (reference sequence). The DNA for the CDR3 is TGTGCCAGCAGCGTCCCGGGACTAGCGAAGAATGAGCAGTTCTTC. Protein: CASSVPGLAKNEQFF. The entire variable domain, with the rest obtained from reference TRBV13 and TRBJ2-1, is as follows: AAGVIQSPRHLIKEKRETATLKCYPIPRHDTVYWYQQGPGQDPQFLISFYEKMQSDKGSIPDRFSAQQFSDYHSELNMSSLELGDSALYFCASSVPGLAKNEQFFGPGTRLTVL.

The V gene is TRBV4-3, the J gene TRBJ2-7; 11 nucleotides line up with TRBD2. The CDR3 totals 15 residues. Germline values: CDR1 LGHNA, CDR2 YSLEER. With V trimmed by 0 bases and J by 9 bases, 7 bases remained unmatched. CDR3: CASSQDPSGGSGQYF. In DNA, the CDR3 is TGCGCCAGCAGCCAAGATCCTAGCGGGGGGTCTGGGCAGTACTTC.

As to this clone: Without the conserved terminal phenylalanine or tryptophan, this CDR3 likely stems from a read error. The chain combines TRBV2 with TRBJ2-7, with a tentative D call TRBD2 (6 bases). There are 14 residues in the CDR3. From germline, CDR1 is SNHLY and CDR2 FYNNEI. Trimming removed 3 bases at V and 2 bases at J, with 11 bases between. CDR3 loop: CASSDGGLTYEQYL. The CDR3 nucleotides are TGTGCCAGCAGTGACGGAGGACTAACCTACGAGCAGTACCTC.

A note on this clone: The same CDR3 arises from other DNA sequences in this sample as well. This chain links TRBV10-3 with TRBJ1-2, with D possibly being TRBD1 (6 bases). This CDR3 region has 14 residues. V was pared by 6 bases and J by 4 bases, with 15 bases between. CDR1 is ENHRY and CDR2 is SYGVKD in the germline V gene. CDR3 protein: CAIRDTGPFYGYTF. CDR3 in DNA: TGTGCCATCAGGGATACAGGGCCCTTCTATGGCTACACCTTC.

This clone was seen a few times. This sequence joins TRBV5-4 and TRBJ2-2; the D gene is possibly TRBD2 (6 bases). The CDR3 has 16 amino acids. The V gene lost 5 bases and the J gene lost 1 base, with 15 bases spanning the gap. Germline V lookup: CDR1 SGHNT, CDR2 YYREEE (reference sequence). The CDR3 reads CASSTGVFLNTGELFF. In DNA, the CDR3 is TGTGCCAGCAGTACGGGGGTCTTTCTGAACACCGGGGAGCTGTTTTTT.

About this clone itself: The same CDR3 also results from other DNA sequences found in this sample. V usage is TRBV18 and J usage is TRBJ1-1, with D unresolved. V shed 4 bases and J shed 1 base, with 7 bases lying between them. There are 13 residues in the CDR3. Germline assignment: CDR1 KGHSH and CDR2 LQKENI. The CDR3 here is CASSLTENTEAFF. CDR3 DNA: TGTGCCAGCTCACTCACAGAGAACACTGAAGCTTTCTTT.